This T cell receptor beta chain was documented in a study of PD-1 blockade in classical Hodgkin lymphoma. Study-level information: Patients were infused with nivolumab 3 mg/kg every 2 weeks.

Every one of the patients relapsed after autologous stem cell transplantation (brentuximab vedotin exposure was variable). Losses at the gene ends were 5 bases for V and 7 bases for J; bases not matched to a gene: 7. CDR1 SNHLY and CDR2 FYNNEI come from the germline V gene. CDR3 length: 13 residues. Profiling relied on immunoSEQ multiplex PCR, and the TCRdb table lists in-frame clones only, not all of them. Of around 7,500 clones in the sample, about four fifths were seen once. Sequencing was performed on peripheral blood mononuclear cells (PBMCs), taken before the second cycle of nivolumab. This TCR was recovered from a human donor with classical Hodgkin lymphoma. The chain recombines TRBV2 with TRBJ2-7, with TRBD2 matching 8 bases. CDR3 sequence: CASSQAGGIEQYF. The DNA of the CDR3 is TGTGCCAGCAGTCAGGCGGGGGGCATTGAGCAGTACTTC.